This TCR beta chain derives from a study of CD8 T cells in ankylosing spondylitis. Study outcomes and limitations: Reports of some motif variants in reactive arthritis synovial fluid and blood predate this one.

Via MiXCR, TCRdb re-called the 5' RACE reads, giving one row per CDR3 protein. The sample yields some 180,000 distinct CDR3 sequences, about 20% seen once. This clonotype was seen at least ten times. Its antigen is undetermined. The germline CDR1 and CDR2 sequences are SGHRS and YFSETQ. Trimming stripped 6 bases from V and 0 bases from J, with 15 bases between. The CDR3 has 16 residues. This receptor was taken from a male donor under 30 with ankylosing spondylitis or in good health (not recorded which). The chain couples TRBV5-1 to TRBJ2-2; tentative D call: TRBD2 (7 bases). The specimen was blood, either unsorted or a sorted T cell fraction (not recorded which). For the CDR3, the DNA is TGCGCCAGCACACCGTGGGGGGGCCCGAACACCGGGGAGCTGTTTTTT. This codes for CASTPWGGPNTGELFF.